These T cell receptor beta chains were read from a single sample in a study of cytomegalovirus exposure and HLA in healthy donors. Assay: immunoSEQ multiplex PCR; the TCRdb copy retains only in-frame clones and omits some. The table has tens of thousands of clones, approximately 79% seen once. Input material: PBMCs. These receptors were collected from a young woman in good health and CMV-seropositive. Both conserved end residues are part of each CDR3. D genes are given only for firm matches. Clone size appears in some rows only: once, few, many, or a class for an expanded clone.

d_gene: TRBD1; j_gene: TRBJ2-7; v_gene: TRBV5-1; abundance: NA; CDR3aa: CASSLRGQGYEQYF; CDR3nt: TGCGCCAGCAGCTTGCGGGGACAGGGCTACGAGCAGTACTTC
d_gene: NA; j_gene: TRBJ2-3; v_gene: TRBV21-1; abundance: NA; CDR3aa: CASSKWHRESFEITDTQYF; CDR3nt: TGTGCCAGCAGCAAATGGCACAGGGAATCGTTCGAGATCACAGATACGCAGTATTTT
d_gene: TRBD1; j_gene: TRBJ2-2; v_gene: TRBV5-5; abundance: once; CDR3aa: CASSLATGVNTGELFF; CDR3nt: TGTGCCAGCAGCTTGGCTACAGGGGTGAACACCGGGGAGCTGTTTTTT
d_gene: TRBD2; j_gene: TRBJ2-1; v_gene: TRBV6-4; abundance: NA; CDR3aa: CTSSEAGGPNEQFF; CDR3nt: TGTACCAGCAGTGAGGCGGGAGGGCCCAATGAGCAGTTCTTC
d_gene: TRBD2; j_gene: TRBJ2-4; v_gene: TRBV5-8; abundance: NA; CDR3aa: CASSFGAGEDIQYF; CDR3nt: TGTGCCAGCAGCTTCGGGGCGGGAGAGGACATTCAGTACTTC
d_gene: TRBD2; j_gene: TRBJ2-7; v_gene: TRBV27; abundance: NA; CDR3aa: CASSPGLEYEQYF; CDR3nt: TGTGCCAGCAGTCCAGGACTAGAGTACGAGCAGTACTTC
d_gene: NA; j_gene: TRBJ2-5; v_gene: TRBV4-2; abundance: once; CDR3aa: CASSQESTRTQETQYF; CDR3nt: TGTGCCAGCAGCCAGGAGTCCACGCGGACACAAGAGACCCAGTACTTC
d_gene: NA; j_gene: TRBJ1-1; v_gene: TRBV27; abundance: NA; CDR3aa: CASKRGRTTEAFF; CDR3nt: TGTGCCAGCAAGCGGGGGAGGACCACTGAAGCTTTCTTT
d_gene: NA; j_gene: TRBJ2-7; v_gene: TRBV7-2; abundance: NA; CDR3aa: CASSLIARTYEQYF; CDR3nt: TGTGCCAGCAGCTTAATAGCGAGAACCTACGAGCAGTACTTC
d_gene: NA; j_gene: TRBJ1-5; v_gene: TRBV5-6; abundance: NA; CDR3aa: CASSLLGEFQPQHF; CDR3nt: TGTGCCAGCAGCTTGTTGGGAGAGTTTCAGCCCCAGCATTTT
d_gene: NA; j_gene: TRBJ2-7; v_gene: TRBV11-2; abundance: NA; CDR3aa: CASSHGVEQYF; CDR3nt: TGTGCCAGCAGCCACGGGGTCGAGCAGTACTTC
d_gene: NA; j_gene: TRBJ1-4; v_gene: TRBV4-3; abundance: few; CDR3aa: CASSQGAGGDNEKLFF; CDR3nt: TGCGCCAGCAGCCAAGGAGCTGGGGGGGATAATGAAAAACTGTTTTTT
d_gene: NA; j_gene: TRBJ2-3; v_gene: TRBV4-1; abundance: NA; CDR3aa: CASSQDGSSRGTDTQYF; CDR3nt: TGCGCCAGCAGCCAAGATGGGAGCTCCCGGGGCACAGATACGCAGTATTTT
d_gene: NA; j_gene: TRBJ2-7; v_gene: TRBV11-3; abundance: NA; CDR3aa: CATPSPVNEQYF; CDR3nt: TGTGCCACCCCCTCCCCCGTAAACGAGCAGTACTTC
d_gene: TRBD2; j_gene: TRBJ2-5; v_gene: TRBV18; abundance: NA; CDR3aa: CASSPTGTSGGQGTQYF; CDR3nt: TGTGCCAGCTCACCGACCGGGACTAGCGGGGGTCAGGGGACCCAGTACTTC
d_gene: NA; j_gene: TRBJ1-2; v_gene: TRBV29-1; abundance: NA; CDR3aa: CSVEELTNYGYTF; CDR3nt: TGCAGCGTTGAAGAACTGACAAACTATGGCTACACCTTC
d_gene: NA; j_gene: TRBJ2-3; v_gene: TRBV5-4; abundance: NA; CDR3aa: CASSPRDTDTQYF; CDR3nt: TGTGCCAGCAGCCCCCGGGACACAGATACGCAGTATTTT
d_gene: NA; j_gene: TRBJ1-4; v_gene: TRBV19; abundance: NA; CDR3aa: CASSTPPGTNEKLFF; CDR3nt: TGTGCCAGTAGTACCCCCCCAGGGACTAATGAAAAACTGTTTTTT
d_gene: NA; j_gene: TRBJ1-3; v_gene: TRBV7-2; abundance: few; CDR3aa: CASSLTGNTIYF; CDR3nt: TGTGCCAGCAGCTTAACAGGAAACACCATATATTTT
d_gene: TRBD1; j_gene: TRBJ2-4; v_gene: TRBV4-3; abundance: NA; CDR3aa: CASSQYRGFGNIQYF; CDR3nt: TGCGCCAGCAGCCAGTACAGGGGATTCGGAAACATTCAGTACTTC
d_gene: TRBD1; j_gene: TRBJ2-2; v_gene: TRBV6-4; abundance: NA; CDR3aa: CASSAGQDLTGELFF; CDR3nt: TGTGCCAGCAGTGCGGGACAGGATCTCACCGGGGAGCTGTTTTTT
d_gene: TRBD1; j_gene: TRBJ2-1; v_gene: TRBV28; abundance: NA; CDR3aa: CASRGQTGYNEQFF; CDR3nt: TGTGCCAGCAGGGGACAGACGGGCTACAATGAGCAGTTCTTC
d_gene: NA; j_gene: TRBJ2-2; v_gene: TRBV5-1; abundance: NA; CDR3aa: CASSTGQRNTGELFF; CDR3nt: TGCGCCAGCAGCACCGGACAGAGAAACACCGGGGAGCTGTTTTTT